This section outlines one T cell receptor beta chain sequence together with its context. Its antigen remains unidentified. This record belongs to a study of T cell responses to AZD1222 COVID-19 vaccine. Study outcomes and limitations: Donor demographics were predominantly white British with a female majority; clonal diversity may be underestimated. Repertoires in all cases were sampled only once the peak T cell response had passed.

Here immunoSEQ multiplex PCR was the method, and the copy in TCRdb shows in-frame clones only, minus some. The sample carries 100,000 to 150,000 clones, roughly 90% recorded once. Germline CDR1 and CDR2: LGHDT and YNNKEL (reference sequence). After removal of 0 bases from V and 2 bases from J, the junction contained 16 bases not matched to a gene. CDR3 length equals 19 residues. The clonotype comes from an adult in good health. The material was peripheral blood, obtained on day 0 of AZD1222 vaccination. The chain carries TRBV3-1 (or the pseudogene TRBV3-2) and TRBJ2-7, with 7 bases that match TRBD2. The CDR3 DNA follows: TGTGCCAGCAGCCAAGAAAGTTTCGGTTCGGGAGGAGTCCCCTACGAGCAGTACTTC. Translating gives CASSQESFGSGGVPYEQYF.